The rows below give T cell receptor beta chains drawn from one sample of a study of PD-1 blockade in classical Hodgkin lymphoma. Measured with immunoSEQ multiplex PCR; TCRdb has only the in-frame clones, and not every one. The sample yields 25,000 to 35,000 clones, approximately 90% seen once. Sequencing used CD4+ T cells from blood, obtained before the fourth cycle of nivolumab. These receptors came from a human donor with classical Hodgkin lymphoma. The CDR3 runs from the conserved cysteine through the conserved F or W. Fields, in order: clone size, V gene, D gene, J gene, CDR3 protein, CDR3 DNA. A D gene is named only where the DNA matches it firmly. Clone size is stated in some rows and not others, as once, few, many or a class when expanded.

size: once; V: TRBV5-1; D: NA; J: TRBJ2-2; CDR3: CASSTGDTGELFF; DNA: TGCGCCAGCAGCACTGGAGACACCGGGGAGCTGTTTTTT
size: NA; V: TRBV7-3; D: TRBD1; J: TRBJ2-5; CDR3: CASSPNRGETQYF; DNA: TGTGCCAGCAGCCCAAACAGGGGAGAGACCCAGTACTTC
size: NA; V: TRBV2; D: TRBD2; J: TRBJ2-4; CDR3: CASRGLGGNIQYF; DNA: TGTGCCAGCAGGGGACTAGGAGGAAACATTCAGTACTTC
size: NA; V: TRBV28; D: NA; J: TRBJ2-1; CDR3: CASSQEEGYNEQFF; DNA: TGTGCCAGCAGTCAAGAGGAGGGGTACAATGAGCAGTTCTTC
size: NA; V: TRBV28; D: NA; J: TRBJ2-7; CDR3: CASSLRWGNYEQYF; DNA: TGTGCCAGCAGTTTAAGGTGGGGGAACTACGAGCAGTACTTC
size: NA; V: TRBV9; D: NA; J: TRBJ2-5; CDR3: CASSVSLGSQETQYF; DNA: TGTGCCAGCAGCGTCAGCCTGGGTTCCCAAGAGACCCAGTACTTC
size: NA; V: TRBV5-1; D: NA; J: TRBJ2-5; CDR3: CASRGAGWVAETQYF; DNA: TGCGCCAGCAGAGGGGCCGGGTGGGTAGCAGAGACCCAGTACTTC
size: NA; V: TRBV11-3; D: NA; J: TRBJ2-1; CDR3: CASSPGQGNEQFF; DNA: TGTGCCAGCTCCCCGGGCCAGGGAAATGAGCAGTTCTTC
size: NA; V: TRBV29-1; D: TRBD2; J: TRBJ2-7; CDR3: CSITSGRTYEQYF; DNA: TGCAGCATTACCAGCGGGAGGACCTACGAGCAGTACTTC
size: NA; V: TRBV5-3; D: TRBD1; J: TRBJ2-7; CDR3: CARTGQIITYEQCF; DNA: TGTGCCAGAACGGGACAGATTATAACCTACGAGCAGTGCTTC
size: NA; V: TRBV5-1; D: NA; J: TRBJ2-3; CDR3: CASSLNDAGTQYF; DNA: TGCGCCAGCAGCTTGAATGACGCAGGTACGCAGTATTTT
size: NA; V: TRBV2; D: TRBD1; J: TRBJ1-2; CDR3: CASSDRGRDYGYTF; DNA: TGTGCCAGCAGTGACAGGGGGCGCGACTATGGCTACACCTTC
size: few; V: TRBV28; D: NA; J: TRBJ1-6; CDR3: CASSGARGAGSSPLHF; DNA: TGTGCCAGCAGTGGGGCGCGAGGGGCAGGTTCTTCACCCCTCCACTTT
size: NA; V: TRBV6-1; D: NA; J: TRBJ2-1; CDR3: CASSETRDNEQFF; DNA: TGTGCCAGCAGTGAAACCCGGGACAATGAGCAGTTCTTC
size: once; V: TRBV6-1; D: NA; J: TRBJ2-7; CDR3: CASSSRDPREEQYF; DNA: TGTGCCAGCAGCTCCCGGGATCCGAGAGAGGAGCAGTACTTC
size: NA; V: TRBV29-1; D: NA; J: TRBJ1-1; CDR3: CSVDTRVSTEAFF; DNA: TGCAGCGTTGACACAAGGGTGAGCACTGAAGCTTTCTTT
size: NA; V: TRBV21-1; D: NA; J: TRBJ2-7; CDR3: CASSRGSWDYEQYF; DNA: TGTGCCAGCTCCCGTGGTAGTTGGGACTACGAGCAGTACTTC
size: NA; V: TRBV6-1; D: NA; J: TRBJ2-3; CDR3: CASSEVGPRDTQYF; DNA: TGTGCCAGCAGTGAAGTCGGCCCAAGGGATACGCAGTATTTT
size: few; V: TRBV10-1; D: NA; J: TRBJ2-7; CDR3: CASSEHRTDEQYF; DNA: TGCGCCAGCAGTGAGCACCGGACAGACGAGCAGTACTTC
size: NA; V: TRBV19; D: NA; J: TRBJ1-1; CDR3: CASSIRVNTEAFF; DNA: TGTGCCAGTAGTATCAGAGTGAACACTGAAGCTTTCTTT
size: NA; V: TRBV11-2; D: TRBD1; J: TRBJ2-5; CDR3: CASSRRGQKETQYF; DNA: TGTGCCAGCAGCAGACGGGGACAGAAAGAGACCCAGTACTTC
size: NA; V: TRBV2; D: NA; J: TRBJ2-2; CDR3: CASSLLRDMSNTGELFF; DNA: TGTGCCAGCAGCCTACTCCGGGACATGTCGAACACCGGGGAGCTGTTTTTT
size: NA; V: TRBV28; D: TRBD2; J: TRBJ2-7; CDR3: CASSFAAGGYEQYF; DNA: TGTGCCAGCAGTTTTGCAGCGGGAGGCTACGAGCAGTACTTC
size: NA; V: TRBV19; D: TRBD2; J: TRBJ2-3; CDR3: CASTDHASGSPDTQYF; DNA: TGTGCCAGTACCGATCACGCGAGCGGGAGCCCAGATACGCAGTATTTT
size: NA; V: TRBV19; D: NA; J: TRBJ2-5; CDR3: CASSPRGQETQYF; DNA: TGTGCCAGTAGTCCGAGGGGACAAGAGACCCAGTACTTC
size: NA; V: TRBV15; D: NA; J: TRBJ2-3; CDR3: CATSRGSMGAQYF; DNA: TGTGCCACCAGCAGAGGCTCTATGGGGGCGCAGTATTTT
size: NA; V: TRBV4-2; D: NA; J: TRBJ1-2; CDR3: CASSQESYGYTF; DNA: TGTGCCAGCAGCCAAGAGTCTTATGGCTACACCTTC
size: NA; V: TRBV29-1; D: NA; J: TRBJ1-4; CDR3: CSVEGNEKLFF; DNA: TGCAGCGTTGAGGGGAATGAAAAACTGTTTTTT
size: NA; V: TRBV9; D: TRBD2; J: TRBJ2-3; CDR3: CASSVVAGALDTQYF; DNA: TGTGCCAGCAGCGTAGTAGCGGGGGCCTTGGATACGCAGTATTTT
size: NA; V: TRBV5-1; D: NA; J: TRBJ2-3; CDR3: CASSLGRATDTQYF; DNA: TGCGCCAGCAGCTTAGGCAGGGCCACAGATACGCAGTATTTT
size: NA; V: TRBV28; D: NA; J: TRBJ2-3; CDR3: CASSLGGNTDTQYF; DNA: TGTGCCAGCAGTTTAGGTGGGAACACAGATACGCAGTATTTT